The 20 T cell receptor beta chains reported below all come from one sample, sequenced in a study of blood T cells in healthy people across ages. For the second PCR, which ran for 7 to 11 cycles, a sample-barcoded 5' primer and a J-beta primer mix were used. TCRdb reprocessed the 5' RACE reads via MiXCR and lists one record per CDR3 protein. The sample has over 1,300,000 distinct CDR3 sequences; approximately 59% are singletons. The sequenced sample consisted of blood. These receptors all come from a man younger than 30 in good health.

This clonotype was observed a handful of times. The chain is built from TRBV3-1 and TRBJ2-4, with 9 bases that match TRBD2. Losses at the gene ends were 3 bases for V and 4 bases for J; bases not matched to a gene: 16. This CDR3 contains 19 residues. From germline, CDR1 is LGHDT and CDR2 YNNKEL (reference sequence). DNA of the CDR3: TGTGCCAGCAGCCACCCAACGAGCTCCCCAGCGGGAGGAAAAAACATTCAGTACTTC. Translated, it gives CASSHPTSSPAGGKNIQYF.

The CDR3 here is CASSALGTASTDTQYF. The CDR3 DNA reads as TGTGCCAGCAGTGCTCTCGGGACAGCTAGCACAGATACGCAGTATTTT. V usage is TRBV6-1 and J usage is TRBJ2-3; 7 positions match TRBD1. CDR1 and CDR2 from the germline V gene are MNHNS and SASEGT. The CDR3 consists of 16 residues. The trim removed 4 bases at V and 0 bases at J, leaving 7 bases unmatched.

This chain joins TRBV28 and TRBJ2-7; D is tentatively TRBD1 or TRBD2 (5 bases each). V lost 5 bases and J 0 bases, leaving 17 bases between the germline ends. Germline CDR1 MDHEN, CDR2 SYDVKM. This CDR3 has 16 residues. The CDR3 reads CASSPYMGTPSYEQYF. The CDR3 coding sequence is TGTGCCAGCAGTCCCTATATGGGGACCCCCTCCTACGAGCAGTACTTC.

The chain links TRBV7-9 to TRBJ2-4; the D gene is possibly TRBD1 (5 bases). TRBJ2-7 explains the end of the DNA better; the J call may be wrong. The CDR3 is 15 amino acids. Germline V gives CDR1 SEHNR, CDR2 FQNEAQ (reference sequence). The DNA of the CDR3 is TGTGCCAGCAGCTCTGGGGTTGGGGCCAACTACGAGCAGTACTTC. Encoded protein: CASSSGVGANYEQYF.

The V gene is TRBV4-1, the J gene TRBJ2-7; 9 bases fit TRBD2. CDR1 and CDR2 from the germline V gene are MGHRA and YSYEKL. V lost 1 base and J lost 4; bases outside the gene matches: 5. CDR3 length: 15 amino acids. The CDR3 sequence: CASSQVTGLAYEQYF. The CDR3 DNA is TGCGCCAGCAGCCAAGTGACAGGACTAGCGTACGAGCAGTACTTC.

This clonotype was recorded a few times. This chain connects TRBV21-1 to TRBJ2-7; the table's D call, TRBD2, was not checked against the DNA. TRBV21-1 counts as a pseudogene. This CDR3 has 15 amino acids. CDR3 DNA sequence: TGTGCCAGCAGCAAAGGGGAGGGGGGATCCTACGAGCAGTACTTC. Its protein product is CASSKGEGGSYEQYF.

This clonotype has just a few counts. The chain is built from TRBV6-1 and TRBJ2-7; D is unclear. The germline gives CDR1 MNHNS, CDR2 SASEGT. This CDR3 comprises 14 residues. Deletions cut 0 bases from V and 2 bases from J, with 8 bases between. The CDR3 protein is CASSEAPSTYEQYF. In DNA form, the CDR3 reads TGTGCCAGCAGTGAAGCGCCAAGTACCTACGAGCAGTACTTC.

V usage is TRBV9 and J usage is TRBJ1-4, with D perhaps TRBD1 (6 bases). Germline CDR1 and CDR2: SGDLS and YYNGEE. Trimming pared 3 bases from V and 4 bases from J, leaving 10 bases between. This CDR3 region has 14 residues. The CDR3 DNA is TGTGCCAGCAGCGCGGACAGTAGTAATGAAAAACTGTTTTTT. It specifies CASSADSSNEKLFF.

The chain joins TRBV7-2 to TRBJ2-7; a possible D gene is TRBD2 (7 bases). The CDR3 spans 13 residues. Germline CDR1 and CDR2: SGHTA and FQGNSA. V was pared by 5 bases and J by 5 bases, with 13 bases between. CDR3 sequence: CASSPGEGDEQYF. The CDR3 DNA sequence: TGTGCCAGCAGCCCAGGGGAGGGGGACGAGCAGTACTTC. Looking up the rest from reference TRBV7-2 and TRBJ2-7 gives the full variable domain: GAGVSQSPSNKVTEKGKDVELRCDPISGHTALYWYRQSLGQGLEFLIYFQGNSAPDKSGLPSDRFSAERTGGSVSTLTIQRTQQEDSAVYLCASSPGEGDEQYFGPGTRLTVT.

V is TRBV7-9 and J is TRBJ2-1; TRBD2 matches 13 bases. V was pared by 5 bases and J by 1 base, with 8 bases of the junction left unmatched. This CDR3 region has 18 residues. Germline CDR1 is SEHNR and CDR2 is FQNEAQ (reference sequence). The CDR3 coding sequence is TGTGCCAGCAGCACAACCGAACTAGCGGGAGGGTCCTACAATGAGCAGTTCTTC. Translated, it gives CASSTTELAGGSYNEQFF.

This clonotype was counted between two and nine times. J is TRBJ2-3 and V is TRBV7-2, with a weak D call TRBD1 (6 bases). V was shortened by 1 base and J by 0 bases, with 8 bases between the two germline ends. The CDR3 is made up of 15 amino acids. CDR1 is SGHTA, CDR2 FQGNSA, per germline. The CDR3 region is CASSLVGQSTDTQYF. The CDR3 bases are TGTGCCAGCAGCTTAGTCGGACAGAGCACAGATACGCAGTATTTT. Filled out from reference TRBV7-2 and TRBJ2-3, the complete variable domain reads GAGVSQSPSNKVTEKGKDVELRCDPISGHTALYWYRQSLGQGLEFLIYFQGNSAPDKSGLPSDRFSAERTGGSVSTLTIQRTQQEDSAVYLCASSLVGQSTDTQYFGPGTRLTVL.

The rearrangement joins TRBV15 to TRBJ1-6, with D hard to call. Trimming took off 4 bases at V and 3 bases at J, with 19 bases between the two ends. CDR1 is LNHNV and CDR2 is YYDKDF in the germline V gene (reference sequence). The length of the CDR3 is 18 residues. CDR3 DNA sequence: TGTGCCACCAGCATGGAGCCAGCGACACGTCTCTATAATTCACCCCTCCACTTT. It codes for CATSMEPATRLYNSPLHF.

The chain has TRBV2 and TRBJ2-2, with a tentative D call TRBD1 (5 bases). Germline V gene lookup returns CDR1 SNHLY and CDR2 FYNNEI. V was clipped by 7 bases and J by 6 bases, with 15 bases between them. The CDR3 spans 14 residues. Here the CDR3 reads CASIRQGSAGELFF. For the CDR3, the DNA is TGTGCCAGCATAAGGCAGGGCAGCGCCGGGGAGCTGTTTTTT.

The rearrangement uses TRBV20-1 and TRBJ2-3; the D gene is possibly TRBD2 (6 bases). The length of the CDR3 is 16 residues. Germline loops: CDR1 DFQATT, CDR2 SNEGSKA (reference sequence). Trimming removed 3 bases from V and 3 bases from J, with 19 bases in between. The CDR3 protein is CSASPGALARTDTQYF. CDR3 DNA: TGCAGTGCTAGCCCTGGGGCTCTAGCGCGAACAGATACGCAGTATTTT.

This chain uses TRBV6-1 with TRBJ2-3; D is uncertain. The V gene lost 4 bases and the J gene lost 2 bases, with 7 bases spanning the gap. Germline V gene data show CDR1 as MNHNS and CDR2 as SASEGT. CDR3 length: 13 residues. The CDR3 DNA reads TGTGCCAGCAGTGGACGGACCACAGATACGCAGTATTTT. Protein sequence: CASSGRTTDTQYF.

The chain uses TRBV6-5 and TRBJ1-2; 8 nucleotides align to TRBD1. Germline assignment: CDR1 MNHEY and CDR2 SVGAGI. V lost 2 bases, J lost 4 bases, and 3 bases stayed unmatched. The CDR3 covers 14 residues. Here the CDR3 DNA reads TGTGCCAGCAGTTACCGGACAGGGTTCTATGGCTACACCTTC. Translated, it gives CASSYRTGFYGYTF.

The chain joins TRBV7-9 to TRBJ1-1; unclear D gene. The CDR3 totals 13 residues. The germline CDR1 and CDR2 sequences are SEHNR and FQNEAQ (reference sequence). V lost 5 bases to trimming and J lost 3 bases, with 10 bases between them. The CDR3 bases are TGTGCCAGCAGCCCCCCCCGTTACACTGAAGCTTTCTTT. It codes for CASSPPRYTEAFF. Using reference TRBV7-9 and TRBJ1-1 for the parts outside the CDR3, the full variable domain is DTGVSQNPRHKITKRGQNVTFRCDPISEHNRLYWYRQTLGQGPEFLTYFQNEAQLEKSRLLSDRFSAERPKGSFSTLEIQRTEQGDSAMYLCASSPPRYTEAFFGQGTRLTVV.

Concerning this clonotype: Its ends do not fully match the called genes, so a read error is possible. CDR3 sequence reads: CASSLDRSNHYGYTF. The CDR3 coding sequence is TGTGCCAGCAGCCTAGACCGTTCAAACCACTATGGCTACACCTTC. This chain uses TRBV11-2 with TRBJ1-2; no clear D gene. This CDR3 is built from 15 residues. Germline-derived CDR1 and CDR2 are SGHAT and FQNNGV.

The chain recombines TRBV5-1 with TRBJ1-1; D is possibly TRBD1 (5 bases). The length of the CDR3 is 13 residues. The germline V gene encodes CDR1 SGHRS and CDR2 YFSETQ. Between the trimmed V and J ends, which lost 7 bases and 6 bases, there was a span of 16 bases. As DNA, the CDR3 is TGCGCCAGCCGCAGGGAGGGCGAGCCTGAAGCTTTCTTT. Its protein is CASRREGEPEAFF.

This clonotype was observed once. This chain joins TRBV6-5 and TRBJ1-6; no clear D. V was shortened by 1 base and J by 0 bases, with 13 bases between the two germline ends. The CDR3 has 18 residues. Germline loops: CDR1 MNHEY, CDR2 SVGAGI. The CDR3 sequence: CASSYWPRRTSYNSPLHF. DNA of the CDR3: TGTGCCAGCAGTTACTGGCCCAGGAGGACCTCCTATAATTCACCCCTCCACTTT.